A selection of T cell receptor beta chains follows, all from one sample in a study of shared clonotypes between healthy human individuals. The repertoire was sequenced with immunoSEQ multiplex PCR; TCRdb's copy has only in-frame clones and lacks some. This sample yields under 600,000 clones, of which nearly 80% are seen a single time; under 15% belongs to the top ten. Sequencing was done on a sample of PBMCs. The source is a woman between 40 and 50 years old in good health. Some clones in this sample may be carry-over from other donors' samples. CDR3s include the opening cysteine and the closing phenylalanine or tryptophan. The order of the fields is V gene, clone size, D gene, J gene, CDR3 protein, CDR3 DNA. The D gene is left open where the match is weak. Expanded clones are given a class, and other clones once, few, many or no size at all.

>TRBV11-2|NA|NA|TRBJ1-3
CASSSRAGNTIYF
TGTGCCAGCAGCTCAAGGGCTGGAAACACCATATATTTT
>TRBV6-5|few|NA|TRBJ1-1
CASSSTGGTEAFF
TGTGCCAGCAGTTCTACGGGTGGCACTGAAGCTTTCTTT
>TRBV18|NA|NA|TRBJ2-1
CASSPGAGVEQFF
TGTGCCAGCTCACCGGGGGCCGGGGTTGAGCAGTTCTTC
>TRBV28|NA|NA|TRBJ2-2
CASTFTGELFF
TGTGCCAGCACCTTTACCGGGGAGCTGTTTTTT
>TRBV11-3|once|NA|TRBJ2-5
CASSLGSGFGETQYF
TGTGCCAGCAGCTTAGGCTCGGGGTTCGGGGAGACCCAGTACTTC
>TRBV27|NA|NA|TRBJ2-5
CAALAGDQYF
TGTGCAGCCCTGGCCGGCGATCAGTACTTC
>TRBV7-2|many|NA|TRBJ1-3
CASSLSWGGSTGNTIYF
TGTGCCAGCAGCTTAAGCTGGGGGGGCAGTACTGGAAACACCATATATTTT
>TRBV28|NA|NA|TRBJ2-2
CASSFSDTGELFF
TGTGCCAGCAGTTTTTCGGACACCGGGGAGCTGTTTTTT
>TRBV29-1|few|TRBD1|TRBJ1-2
CSVDGTRTGGGYTF
TGCAGCGTTGATGGAACGAGGACAGGGGGAGGCTACACCTTC
>TRBV10-3|NA|NA|TRBJ1-1
CAISDQGTEAFF
TGTGCCATCAGTGATCAGGGCACTGAAGCTTTCTTT
>TRBV27|NA|TRBD2|TRBJ2-7
CASSWSGTSGYEQYF
TGTGCCAGCAGTTGGAGCGGGACTAGCGGGTACGAGCAGTACTTC
>TRBV6-1|many|NA|TRBJ1-1
CASSEALGGGTEAFF
TGTGCCAGCAGTGAAGCCCTGGGGGGGGGCACTGAAGCTTTCTTT
>TRBV6-1|NA|TRBD1|TRBJ2-7
CASSPDRGAEQYF
TGTGCCAGCAGTCCCGACAGGGGGGCCGAGCAGTACTTC
>TRBV19|NA|TRBD2|TRBJ2-1
CASGWREGRSYNEQFF
TGTGCCAGTGGGTGGCGGGAGGGCCGCTCCTACAATGAGCAGTTCTTC
>TRBV2|NA|NA|TRBJ1-2
CASSEGGYTF
TGTGCCAGCAGTGAGGGTGGCTACACCTTC
>TRBV4-1|NA|TRBD2|TRBJ2-7
CASSQLIAGDDEQYF
TGCGCCAGCAGCCAACTTATAGCGGGAGACGACGAGCAGTACTTC
>TRBV28|NA|NA|TRBJ1-1
CASSPNFGSRGGIEAFF
TGTGCCAGCAGTCCAAACTTCGGAAGTAGGGGCGGCATTGAAGCTTTCTTT
>TRBV7-9|NA|NA|TRBJ2-7
CASSDRDDIYEQYF
TGTGCCAGCAGCGACCGGGACGACATCTACGAGCAGTACTTC
>TRBV27|NA|NA|TRBJ2-7
CASSWGLSYEQYF
TGTGCCAGCAGTTGGGGACTCTCCTACGAGCAGTACTTC
>TRBV27|NA|NA|TRBJ1-1
CASSLGGGTEAFF
TGTGCCAGCAGTTTAGGTGGTGGCACTGAAGCTTTCTTT
>TRBV10-3|NA|NA|TRBJ2-3
CAITPGRDTDTQYF
TGTGCCATCACTCCGGGGCGGGACACAGATACGCAGTATTTT
>TRBV6-4|many|NA|TRBJ2-3
CASSDKGEATDTQYF
TGTGCCAGCAGTGACAAGGGGGAGGCCACAGATACGCAGTATTTT
>TRBV5-1|NA|NA|TRBJ2-7
CASSLAVTSYEQYF
TGCGCCAGCAGCTTGGCTGTGACCTCCTACGAGCAGTACTTC
>TRBV10-1|many|TRBD2|TRBJ2-1
CASSFPSGGAGGHPYNEQFF
TGCGCCAGCAGTTTCCCCTCGGGTGGAGCGGGAGGGCACCCCTACAATGAGCAGTTCTTC
>TRBV7-2|once|NA|TRBJ1-1
CASSFGGEAFF
TGTGCCAGCAGCTTTGGGGGGGAAGCTTTCTTT
>TRBV5-1|once|TRBD2|TRBJ2-1
CASRLAGGGYNEQFF
TGCGCCAGCAGACTAGCGGGAGGGGGCTACAATGAGCAGTTCTTC
>TRBV27|few|NA|TRBJ2-7
CASSLTPDRGEQYF
TGTGCCAGCAGTTTAACTCCCGACCGGGGGGAGCAGTACTTC
>TRBV28|NA|NA|TRBJ1-5
CASSPPGAGYNQPQHF
TGTGCCAGCAGTCCCCCCGGGGCAGGGTATAATCAGCCCCAGCATTTT
>TRBV25-1|NA|NA|TRBJ2-1
CASSGMTRATEQFF
TGTGCCAGCAGTGGGATGACTAGGGCCACTGAGCAGTTCTTC
>TRBV7-2|NA|TRBD1|TRBJ1-5
CASSFVRGFYQPQHF
TGTGCCAGCAGCTTCGTCAGGGGGTTTTATCAGCCCCAGCATTTT
>TRBV5-6|NA|NA|TRBJ2-5
CASSRAYGETQYF
TGTGCCAGCAGCCGGGCCTACGGAGAGACCCAGTACTTC
>TRBV7-2|NA|NA|TRBJ2-7
CASSPSYEQYF
TGTGCCAGCAGCCCTAGCTACGAGCAGTACTTC
>TRBV9|NA|TRBD1|TRBJ2-7
CASSEDRSYEQYF
TGTGCCAGCAGCGAGGACAGGTCCTACGAGCAGTACTTC
>TRBV6-6|NA|NA|TRBJ2-2
CASTYQGHGELFF
TGTGCCAGCACCTACCAGGGTCACGGGGAGCTGTTTTTT
>TRBV4-2|NA|NA|TRBJ2-7
CASSQEGAGVSHEQYF
TGTGCCAGCAGCCAAGAGGGGGCGGGAGTGAGCCACGAGCAGTACTTC
>TRBV25-1|NA|NA|TRBJ1-1
CASSDPRQLNTEAFF
TGTGCCAGCAGTGACCCCAGACAGCTAAACACTGAAGCTTTCTTT
>TRBV29-1|NA|NA|TRBJ2-3
CSVRRGFVSGTDTQYF
TGCAGCGTCCGAAGGGGTTTTGTGTCCGGCACAGATACGCAGTATTTT
>TRBV4-1|NA|NA|TRBJ2-7
CASSHADSRDYEQYF
TGCGCCAGCAGCCATGCCGACAGTCGCGACTACGAGCAGTACTTC
>TRBV15|NA|NA|TRBJ1-4
CATSRDAGRGVSTNEKLFF
TGTGCCACCAGCAGAGATGCGGGGAGGGGCGTATCAACTAATGAAAAACTGTTTTTT
>TRBV10-3|NA|NA|TRBJ2-3
CASTDREGTDTQYF
TGTGCCAGCACGGACAGGGAGGGAACAGATACGCAGTATTTT
>TRBV14|once|NA|TRBJ1-1
CASSQAGQNAGLSTEAFF
TGTGCCAGCAGCCAAGCGGGGCAGAACGCGGGGTTGAGCACTGAAGCTTTCTTT
>TRBV28|NA|NA|TRBJ2-7
CASRAGSLGHEQYF
TGTGCCAGCAGGGCAGGGTCTCTCGGGCACGAGCAGTACTTC
>TRBV2|NA|NA|TRBJ1-5
CASSREVRQPQHF
TGTGCCAGCAGTAGGGAGGTGCGTCAGCCCCAGCATTTT
>TRBV5-1|NA|TRBD1|TRBJ2-5
CASSPGTGAQETQYF
TGCGCCAGCAGCCCCGGGACAGGGGCCCAAGAGACCCAGTACTTC
>TRBV2|NA|NA|TRBJ2-2
CASTPGDTHTGELFF
TGTGCCAGCACCCCGGGGGACACTCACACCGGGGAGCTGTTTTTT
>TRBV11-1|NA|NA|TRBJ1-1
CASSFREGSTEAFF
TGTGCCAGCAGCTTCAGGGAAGGATCCACTGAAGCTTTCTTT
>TRBV18|NA|NA|TRBJ2-2
CASSLLGAAGELFF
TGTGCCAGCTCACTCCTAGGGGCGGCCGGGGAGCTGTTTTTT
>TRBV7-8|NA|TRBD1|TRBJ2-7
CASSLVGTGFYEQYF
TGTGCCAGCAGCTTAGTGGGGACAGGGTTCTACGAGCAGTACTTC
>TRBV5-4|NA|TRBD2|TRBJ2-2
CASRPGTSGFTGELFF
TGTGCCAGCAGGCCCGGGACTAGCGGTTTTACCGGGGAGCTGTTTTTT
>TRBV7-9|NA|NA|TRBJ2-5
CASSPGKETQYF
TGTGCCAGCAGCCCAGGGAAAGAGACCCAGTACTTC
>TRBV5-1|once|NA|TRBJ2-3
CASSLMRLLTDTQYF
TGCGCCAGCAGCTTGATGCGACTCCTCACAGATACGCAGTATTTT
>TRBV27|NA|TRBD2|TRBJ2-3
CASSSGGGTQYF
TGTGCCAGCAGCTCTGGGGGGGGGACGCAGTATTTT
>TRBV28|NA|TRBD2|TRBJ2-2
CASSPQRETGELFF
TGTGCCAGCAGCCCCCAGCGGGAGACCGGGGAGCTGTTTTTT
>TRBV27|NA|NA|TRBJ2-7
CASSLGGDVEQYF
TGTGCCAGCAGTTTAGGGGGAGACGTCGAGCAGTACTTC
>TRBV2|NA|TRBD1|TRBJ2-7
CASSDSAGGKYEQYF
TGTGCCAGCAGTGATTCGGCAGGGGGCAAGTACGAGCAGTACTTC